This record covers a single TCR beta chain. This clonotype has just a few counts. The specificity of this receptor is unknown. No clone much larger than this one lies a single base away; base qualities are absent. V and J are trimmed by 6 bases and 8 bases, and the gene matches miss 6 bases of the junction. CDR1 and CDR2 are read off the germline V gene (reference sequence) as DFQATT and SNEGSKA. From the cysteine up to the phenylalanine, the CDR3 has a length of 12 residues. The retained sequence is limited to the CDR3, 36 bases, with the frame set at the first base. This sample is part of a study of early T cells in non-severe SARS-CoV-2 infection listed by TCRdb under 2021. Looking at the study overall: Because TCR sequencing relied on bulk RNA taken from unsorted whole blood, pairing of alpha and beta chains was not possible.

Study-wide findings and limitations: VDJdb matching was skewed toward anti-spike CD8 responses and likely underestimated virus-specific expansions by missing private and CD4 specificities.

This was a case-control study nested in a cohort of healthcare workers in London, UK, who had nasopharyngeal swab PCR tests and blood samples taken every week. Between 23 and 31 March 2020, the week of the UK lockdown, healthcare workers were enrolled and then followed up weekly for as long as 16 weeks. Preparation of the library involved 5' RACE. Sequencer: NextSeq 500. In the TCR library protocol, unique molecular identifiers were attached to individual cDNA molecules to correct for PCR bias and sequencing error. Both TCR alpha and beta chains were sequenced, and tight co-correlation was observed between alpha and beta sequence abundances in each sample. The original pipeline was this. Decombinator V4 was used to annotate TCR sequences for V gene, J gene and CDR3. Expanded TCRs were defined as changing significantly between any two time points under a Poisson model with p below 0.0001. TCR abundances were normalised to the total number of TCRs sequenced per sample and were expressed as counts per million. TRAV1-2 paired with TRAJ12, TRAJ20 or TRAJ33 defined MAIT TCRs, while TRAV10 paired with TRAJ18 defined iNKT TCRs. VDJdb, accessed 1 November 2021, was searched for CMV, EBV and SARS-CoV-2 annotated TCRs, with TCRs annotated for multiple antigens excluded. TCRdb took the public reads, trimmed them with fastp at Q25, ran MiXCR for clone calling and kept in-frame beta chains. Each entry merges the rows of one CDR3 protein and shows their most common DNA and genes. The V and J calls, along with clone size, are taken from TCRdb and not from the paper's own processing. Recorded for this sample are about 110,000 distinct CDR3 sequences; around 10% of them occurred a single time. The ten biggest clones cover around 3% of the sample.

The V gene is TRBV20-1 and the J gene is TRBJ1-2, and 10 bases in between align with TRBD1. The receptor's source is an adult who was a healthcare worker with PCR-confirmed SARS-CoV-2 infection or an uninfected control (not recorded which). The sample comprised whole blood. The CDR3 protein sequence reads: CSARDRGLGYTF. The nucleotide sequence is given as TGCAGTGCCCGGGACAGGGGATTAGGCTACACCTTC.